Listed below are T cell receptor beta chains from one sample, sequenced in a study of blood T cell repertoires in COVID-19. Measured with immunoSEQ multiplex PCR; TCRdb has only the in-frame clones, and not every one. Of about 120,000 clones listed, about 87% are singletons. The sample was peripheral blood. These receptors originate from a woman in her seventies with acute or convalescent COVID-19. The CDR3 runs from the conserved cysteine through the conserved F or W. A D gene is named only where the DNA matches it firmly. The size of a clone is reported for some rows only, either as once, few or many, or as a class for expanded clones.

>TRBV11-2|NA|NA|TRBJ2-1
CANREAGANEQFF
TGTGCCAATAGGGAAGCAGGGGCCAATGAGCAGTTCTTC
>TRBV5-4|NA|NA|TRBJ1-1
CASSLVVGKGAEAFF
TGTGCCAGCAGCTTGGTTGTGGGGAAGGGGGCTGAAGCTTTCTTT
>TRBV7-9|NA|NA|TRBJ1-3
CASSLPPGHSSENTIYF
TGTGCCAGCAGCTTACCACCGGGACACTCGTCTGAAAACACCATATATTTT
>TRBV6-5|NA|TRBD1|TRBJ1-2
CASSYHSGTGGRYTF
TGTGCCAGCAGTTACCATTCCGGGACAGGGGGCCGCTACACCTTC
>TRBV29-1|NA|NA|TRBJ2-3
CSARVTDTQYF
TGCAGCGCCCGTGTCACAGATACGCAGTATTTT
>TRBV9|NA|NA|TRBJ2-1
CASSVRALDSPTNEQFF
TGTGCCAGCAGCGTTAGGGCCTTAGACAGTCCAACTAATGAGCAGTTCTTC
>TRBV6-5|NA|NA|TRBJ2-5
CASKRGPSRETQYF
TGTGCCAGCAAAAGGGGTCCCAGCAGGGAGACCCAGTACTTC
>TRBV5-6|NA|NA|TRBJ1-1
CASSWQIHTEAFF
TGTGCCAGCAGCTGGCAAATTCACACTGAAGCTTTCTTT
>TRBV28|few|TRBD1|TRBJ1-6
CASSTSGGNSPLHF
TGTGCCAGCAGTACTTCAGGGGGCAATTCACCCCTCCACTTT
>TRBV5-5|few|NA|TRBJ1-5
CASSVLRGQPQHF
TGTGCCAGCAGCGTATTAAGAGGTCAGCCCCAGCATTTT
>TRBV7-3|NA|TRBD1|TRBJ2-3
CASSLTTGGTDTQYF
TGTGCCAGCAGCTTGACGACAGGGGGCACAGATACGCAGTATTTT
>TRBV7-8|NA|NA|TRBJ2-7
CASSTGLRFEQYF
TGTGCCAGCAGCACGGGACTCCGTTTCGAGCAGTACTTC
>TRBV4-2|NA|TRBD2|TRBJ2-3
CASSQEKASGGPTDTQYF
TGTGCCAGCAGCCAAGAAAAAGCTAGCGGGGGACCCACAGATACGCAGTATTTT
>TRBV2|NA|NA|TRBJ1-1
CASSFVWEAEAFF
TGTGCCAGCAGTTTTGTTTGGGAGGCTGAAGCTTTCTTT
>TRBV4-1|few|NA|TRBJ1-1
CASSPVGSLNTEAFF
TGCGCCAGCAGCCCCGTCGGGAGCTTGAACACTGAAGCTTTCTTT
>TRBV7-3|NA|NA|TRBJ2-5
CASSPSRVETQYF
TGTGCCAGCAGCCCCTCGAGGGTGGAGACCCAGTACTTC
>TRBV19|NA|TRBD1|TRBJ1-2
CASSTRTGQLYGYTF
TGTGCCAGTAGTACCCGGACAGGGCAACTTTATGGCTACACCTTC
>TRBV5-1|NA|TRBD1|TRBJ1-6
CASSPGTDFGAPLHF
TGCGCCAGCAGCCCGGGGACAGACTTCGGGGCACCCCTCCACTTT
>TRBV3-1/TRBV3-2|NA|NA|TRBJ2-7
CASSQGSSSAYEQYF
TGTGCCAGCAGCCAGGGGTCCTCTAGCGCCTACGAGCAGTACTTC
>TRBV19|NA|TRBD2|TRBJ2-3
CASTDQRDVSADTQYF
TGTGCCAGTACCGATCAGCGGGACGTTAGTGCAGATACGCAGTATTTT
>TRBV6-4|NA|NA|TRBJ2-1
CGWGGPSYNEQFF
TGTGGATGGGGGGGCCCGTCGTACAATGAGCAGTTCTTC
>TRBV18|few|NA|TRBJ2-2
CASSPGAGGELFF
TGTGCCAGCTCACCAGGGGCCGGCGGGGAGCTGTTTTTT
>TRBV11-2|NA|TRBD1|TRBJ2-2
CASSPDRGSGELFF
TGTGCCAGCAGCCCCGACAGGGGCTCCGGGGAGCTGTTTTTT
>TRBV24-1|NA|TRBD2|TRBJ2-6
CATSEGLAGASGANVLTF
TGTGCCACCAGTGAAGGACTAGCGGGGGCCTCTGGGGCCAACGTCCTGACTTTC
>TRBV15|NA|NA|TRBJ2-1
CATSPEGSNEQFF
TGTGCCACCAGTCCGGAGGGCTCGAATGAGCAGTTCTTC
>TRBV7-8|NA|NA|TRBJ1-1
CASSIGTSNTEAFF
TGTGCCAGCAGCATAGGGACATCGAACACTGAAGCTTTCTTT
>TRBV3-1/TRBV3-2|NA|TRBD1|TRBJ2-5
CASSQEGTGSQETQYF
TGTGCCAGCAGCCAGGAAGGGACAGGGTCACAAGAGACCCAGTACTTC
>TRBV4-2|NA|NA|TRBJ1-5
CASSQLAPGSSNQPQHF
TGTGCCAGCAGCCAACTTGCCCCAGGGTCTAGCAATCAGCCCCAGCATTTT
>TRBV27|NA|NA|TRBJ1-5
CASLNRGVSNQPQHF
TGTGCCAGCTTAAACCGGGGTGTTAGCAATCAGCCCCAGCATTTT
>TRBV5-7|NA|NA|TRBJ2-7
CASRTHRSYEQYF
TGTGCCAGCAGGACCCACAGGAGCTACGAGCAGTACTTC
>TRBV7-2|NA|NA|TRBJ2-5
CASSLPPETQYF
TGTGCCAGCAGCTTACCTCCAGAGACCCAGTACTTC
>TRBV6-5|once|NA|TRBJ2-5
CASSYSSGVQETQYF
TGTGCCAGCAGTTACTCGTCAGGGGTCCAAGAGACCCAGTACTTC
>TRBV7-3|NA|TRBD1|TRBJ2-2
CASSVSRQGTGELFF
TGTGCCAGCAGCGTATCGAGACAGGGGACCGGGGAGCTGTTTTTT
>TRBV12-5|NA|NA|TRBJ2-1
CASGLASSYNEQFF
TGTGCTAGTGGGCTAGCGAGCTCCTACAATGAGCAGTTCTTC
>TRBV5-6|NA|TRBD1|TRBJ1-4
CASSPPGDRGLRSEKLFF
TGTGCCAGCAGCCCCCCGGGGGACAGGGGGCTCCGCAGCGAAAAACTGTTTTTT
>TRBV30|NA|NA|TRBJ1-2
CAWSGEGVYGYTF
TGTGCCTGGAGTGGGGAGGGGGTCTATGGCTACACCTTC
>TRBV18|NA|TRBD1|TRBJ2-5
CASSPGQGQTQYF
TGTGCCAGCTCACCCGGACAGGGACAGACCCAGTACTTC
>TRBV7-2|NA|NA|TRBJ1-1
CASSLTATVEAFF
TGTGCCAGCAGCCTGACAGCCACTGTGGAAGCTTTCTTT
>TRBV7-2|NA|NA|TRBJ1-6
CASSFTGDSPLHF
TGTGCCAGCAGCTTCACAGGCGATTCACCCCTCCACTTT
>TRBV7-8|NA|TRBD1|TRBJ1-5
CASSLHRGIDQPQHF
TGTGCCAGCAGCTTACACAGGGGGATCGATCAGCCCCAGCATTTT
>TRBV9|NA|TRBD1|TRBJ1-5
CASSRGTGGVKDNQPQHF
TGTGCCAGCAGCCGGGGGACAGGGGGCGTTAAAGACAATCAGCCCCAGCATTTT
>TRBV28|NA|NA|TRBJ1-5
CASSSGQPLAQPQHF
TGTGCCAGCAGCTCTGGACAGCCCCTAGCTCAGCCCCAGCATTTT
>TRBV11-3|NA|TRBD1|TRBJ1-1
CASSFRQGNTEAFF
TGTGCCAGCAGCTTCAGACAGGGGAACACTGAAGCTTTCTTT
>TRBV28|NA|NA|TRBJ1-1
CASRLQGGTEAFF
TGTGCCAGCAGATTACAGGGAGGTACTGAAGCTTTCTTT